This T cell receptor (beta chain) was observed in a study of long-term antiretroviral therapy in people with HIV. Germline assignment: CDR1 MNHEY and CDR2 SMNVEV (reference sequence). The CDR3 has 16 amino acids. With V trimmed by 4 bases and J by 3 bases, 11 bases remained unmatched. Study-wide results and caveats: CDR3 lengths in HIV samples spanned a narrower range than controls.

Each donor provided at least one pre-ART PBMC sample and at least two post-ART PBMC samples. Samples were assayed with immunoSEQ v3.0 at survey level. TCRdb's table, derived via immunoSEQ multiplex PCR, lists solely in-frame clones and lacks some. This table holds approximately 17,000 clones, 75% to 85% found once. The count of this clone is one. The antigen remains unidentified. V usage is TRBV27 and J usage is TRBJ1-2; 7 positions agree with TRBD1. The source of this sequence is a man younger than 30 with HIV. Sequencing used unsorted PBMCs, obtained 0.1 years before starting antiretroviral therapy. The CDR3 reads CASSSKTRGGYYGYTF. The CDR3 DNA reads as TGTGCCAGCAGTTCCAAAACCCGAGGGGGCTACTATGGCTACACCTTC.